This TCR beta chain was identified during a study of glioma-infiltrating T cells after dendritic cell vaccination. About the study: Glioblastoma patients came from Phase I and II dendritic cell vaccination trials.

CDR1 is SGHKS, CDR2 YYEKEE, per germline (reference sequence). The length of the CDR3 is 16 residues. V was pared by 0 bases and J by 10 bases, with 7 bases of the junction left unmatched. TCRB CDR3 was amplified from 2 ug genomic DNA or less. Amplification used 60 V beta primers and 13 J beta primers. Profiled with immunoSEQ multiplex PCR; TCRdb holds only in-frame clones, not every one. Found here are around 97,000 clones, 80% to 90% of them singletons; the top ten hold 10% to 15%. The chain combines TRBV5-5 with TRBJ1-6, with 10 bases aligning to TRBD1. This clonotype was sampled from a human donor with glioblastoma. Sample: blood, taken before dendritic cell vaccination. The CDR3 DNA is TGTGCCAGCAGCTTGGCCCCCGGACAGGGGGGGTCACCCCTCCACTTT. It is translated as CASSLAPGQGGSPLHF.